The 14 T cell receptor beta chains below all came from one sample that was sequenced in a study of cytomegalovirus exposure and HLA in healthy donors. Repertoires were generated with immunoSEQ multiplex PCR, while TCRdb's copy carries only in-frame clones and drops some. The sample has some 68,000 clones, about 94% seen once. Sequences were obtained from PBMCs. Every receptor here comes from a man aged 18 to 29 in good health and CMV-seropositive.

The chain has TRBV5-1 and TRBJ1-5, with TRBD1 as a possible D gene (6 bases). The germline gives CDR1 SGHRS, CDR2 YFSETQ. V was clipped by 4 bases and J by 5 bases, with 16 bases between them. CDR3 length: 15 amino acids. CDR3 sequence: CASSPGAGAYQPQHF. The CDR3 nucleotides are TGCGCCAGCAGCCCAGGGGCAGGGGCGTATCAGCCCCAGCATTTT.

The chain links TRBV5-6 to TRBJ1-4; D is undetermined. CDR3 size: 14 residues. Trimming removed 5 bases from V and 4 bases from J, with 12 bases in between. The germline V gene has CDR1 SGHDT and CDR2 YYEEEE. CDR3 DNA: TGTGCCAGCAGTCTGGGAGGGAGTAATGAAAAACTGTTTTTT. It is translated as CASSLGGSNEKLFF.

The V and J genes are TRBV6-5 and TRBJ1-2; D is uncertain. There are 14 residues in the CDR3. V was trimmed by 4 bases and J by 4 bases, leaving 13 bases between them. Germline V lookup: CDR1 MNHEY, CDR2 SVGAGI. DNA for the CDR3: TGTGCCAGCAGTTCCCCGACAAGACGCTATGGCTACACCTTC. Amino acids: CASSSPTRRYGYTF.

The chain recombines TRBV5-6 with TRBJ1-2; D possibly corresponds to TRBD1 (5 bases). The V gene's germline CDR1 is SGHDT and CDR2 YYEEEE. This CDR3 is 15 amino acids long. Trimming removed 2 bases at V and 3 bases at J, with 14 bases between. The chain's CDR3 is CASSLGQGTYYGYTF. The CDR3 DNA reads TGTGCCAGCAGCTTAGGCCAGGGAACTTACTATGGCTACACCTTC.

This chain connects TRBV5-6 to TRBJ2-1; TRBD2 matches at 8 bases. The V and J ends lost 0 bases and 9 bases, in that order; junction bases with no gene match: 8. The CDR3 length is 15 residues. Germline CDR1 is SGHDT and CDR2 is YYEEEE. In DNA, the CDR3 is TGTGCCAGCAGCTTGGCAGTAGCGGGAAATCGTGAGCAGTTCTTC. It codes for CASSLAVAGNREQFF.

The chain links TRBV5-1 to TRBJ1-1; D gene unclear. CDR3 length: 15 residues. Germline lookup yields CDR1 SGHRS and CDR2 YFSETQ. Trimming cost V 0 bases and J 0 bases, with 9 bases left between them. The CDR3 DNA sequence: TGCGCCAGCAGCTTGGGTCTCGTTTTGAACACTGAAGCTTTCTTT. Amino acid sequence: CASSLGLVLNTEAFF.

The chain employs TRBV5-1 and TRBJ2-2; TRBD2 might be the D (6 bases). CDR1 is SGHRS and CDR2 is YFSETQ in the germline V gene. The germline V and J ends were trimmed by 0 bases and 0 bases, with 9 bases remaining between them. The CDR3 is 16 residues long. The DNA of the CDR3 is TGCGCCAGCAGCTTGGAGGCTAGCGCGAACACCGGGGAGCTGTTTTTT. Protein product: CASSLEASANTGELFF.

The chain uses TRBV9 and TRBJ2-7; D may be TRBD2 (6 bases). Germline V gene sequence: CDR1 SGDLS, CDR2 YYNGEE. The CDR3 sequence is 15 residues long. Trimming shortened V by 3 bases and J by 4 bases, and 17 bases separated the two germline ends. The DNA for the CDR3 is TGTGCCAGCAGCGGCGGGGCAGGGTCACCATACGAGCAGTACTTC. Protein product: CASSGGAGSPYEQYF.

The V call is TRBV7-3, the J call TRBJ1-1, with D tentatively TRBD1 (6 bases). The CDR3 runs 13 residues. V gave up 3 bases and J gave up 8 bases, with 13 bases separating them. CDR1 SGHTA and CDR2 FQGTGA come from the germline V gene. The CDR3 loop is CASSLTRDNEAFF. The CDR3 coding sequence is TGTGCCAGCAGCTTGACCCGGGACAACGAAGCTTTCTTT.

The chain recombines TRBV7-9 with TRBJ2-7, with a possible D match to TRBD1 (6 bases). Germline assignment: CDR1 SEHNR and CDR2 FQNEAQ (reference sequence). CDR3 length: 15 amino acids. V was clipped by 3 bases and J by 0 bases, with 12 bases between them. The CDR3, as DNA: TGTGCCAGCAGCTTTGTACAGGGAAGCTCCTACGAGCAGTACTTC. Translated: CASSFVQGSSYEQYF.

The chain combines TRBV9 with TRBJ2-3; D possibly corresponds to TRBD1 (5 bases). V lost 7 bases and J lost 2, with 17 bases in between. There are 15 residues in the CDR3. Germline lookup yields CDR1 SGDLS and CDR2 YYNGEE. CDR3 DNA: TGTGCCAGCGGATCAGACAGCCCACTCACAGATACGCAGTATTTT. This encodes CASGSDSPLTDTQYF.

V usage is TRBV6-6 and J usage is TRBJ2-5; D might be TRBD2 (6 bases). The germline gives CDR1 MNHNY, CDR2 SVGAGI (reference sequence). The CDR3 consists of 12 residues. V was pared by 8 bases and J by 1 base, with 8 bases between. Here the CDR3 reads CASGRRQETQYF. Here the CDR3 DNA reads TGTGCCAGCGGGAGGCGCCAAGAGACCCAGTACTTC.

The chain recombines TRBV6-5 with TRBJ2-3; 10 bases agree with TRBD2. CDR1 and CDR2 from the germline V gene are MNHEY and SVGAGI. V shed 6 bases, J shed 5 bases, and the junction held 5 bases outside the gene matches. The CDR3 extends over 14 amino acids. The CDR3 nucleotides read TGTGCCAGCAGGAAAGCGGGGGGGCTAGATACGCAGTATTTT. This codes for CASRKAGGLDTQYF.

The V gene is TRBV6-5, the J gene TRBJ1-2; the match to TRBD1 covers 10 bases. The CDR3 has 13 amino acids. Germline V gene data show CDR1 as MNHEY and CDR2 as SVGAGI. Trimming at V came to 5 bases and at J to 6 bases, leaving 3 bases not matched to a gene. For the CDR3, the DNA is TGTGCCAGCAGTAGAGGGACAGGGGATGGCTACACCTTC. This encodes CASSRGTGDGYTF.